A selection of T cell receptor beta chains follows, all from one sample in a study of cytomegalovirus exposure and HLA in healthy donors. Profiled with immunoSEQ multiplex PCR; TCRdb holds only in-frame clones, not every one. The sample includes more than 95,000 clones, over 90% of them seen just once. The sequencing sample was made of PBMCs. The origin of the receptors is a woman younger than 30 in good health and CMV-seronegative. The CDR3 runs from the conserved cysteine through the conserved F or W. D genes are given only for firm matches. Part of the rows lack a size; the others show once, few, many or a class for expanded clones.

J | size | V | D | CDR3 | DNA
TRBJ2-1 | - | TRBV28 | - | CASKPGARVSPQFF | TGTGCCAGCAAACCAGGTGCCAGGGTGAGTCCGCAGTTCTTC
TRBJ1-1 | once | TRBV30 | - | CAWTLGGDEAFF | TGTGCCTGGACCTTGGGAGGGGATGAAGCTTTCTTT
TRBJ1-1 | once | TRBV30 | - | CAWRAGYGSTEAFF | TGTGCCTGGAGGGCAGGTTACGGGAGCACTGAAGCTTTCTTT
TRBJ2-7 | - | TRBV27 | - | CASSWSRLEVHEQYF | TGTGCCAGCAGTTGGAGCCGGCTAGAGGTTCACGAGCAGTACTTC
TRBJ2-3 | - | TRBV2 | - | CASRLTTTAGDTQYF | TGTGCCAGCAGATTAACTACTACGGCCGGAGATACGCAGTATTTT
TRBJ2-2 | - | TRBV5-1 | - | CASSLFRLTNTGELFF | TGCGCCAGCAGCTTGTTCCGACTAACGAACACCGGGGAGCTGTTTTTT
TRBJ1-1 | - | TRBV19 | - | CASSKLGGVAEAFF | TGTGCCAGTAGTAAGCTCGGAGGTGTGGCTGAAGCTTTCTTT
TRBJ1-2 | - | TRBV6-1 | - | CASTREVIGGYTF | TGTGCCAGCACCCGTGAGGTTATCGGCGGCTACACCTTC
TRBJ2-1 | - | TRBV28 | - | CASSFVGQDEQFF | TGTGCCAGCAGTTTTGTGGGGCAGGATGAGCAGTTCTTC
TRBJ2-2 | - | TRBV4-1 | TRBD1 | CASSLPGQGPTGELFF | TGCGCCAGCAGCCTACCGGGACAGGGGCCCACCGGGGAGCTGTTTTTT
TRBJ1-5 | - | TRBV6-5 | - | CASSYLQGQPQHF | TGTGCCAGCAGTTACTTACAGGGCCAGCCCCAGCATTTT
TRBJ1-1 | - | TRBV4-1 | - | CASSPPGGTNTEAFF | TGCGCCAGCAGCCCCCCCGGGGGAACGAACACTGAAGCTTTCTTT
TRBJ1-2 | - | TRBV29-1 | TRBD1 | CSAALGQGDYGYTF | TGCAGCGCGGCATTGGGCCAGGGGGACTATGGCTACACCTTC
TRBJ1-1 | - | TRBV30 | - | CAWSKGSTEAFF | TGTGCCTGGAGTAAGGGGTCCACTGAAGCTTTCTTT
TRBJ1-4 | - | TRBV2 | - | CASSEGWGSTNEKLFF | TGTGCCAGCAGTGAGGGTTGGGGCTCAACTAATGAAAAACTGTTTTTT
TRBJ1-4 | - | TRBV5-6 | - | CASSLDVAREKLFF | TGTGCCAGCAGCTTGGATGTCGCCAGGGAAAAACTGTTTTTT
TRBJ2-3 | - | TRBV4-2 | TRBD1 | CASSQEQGGGTDTQYF | TGTGCCAGCAGCCAAGAACAGGGGGGCGGCACAGATACGCAGTATTTT
TRBJ2-7 | - | TRBV19 | TRBD1 | CASSIKVSGTGTLYEQYF | TGTGCCAGTAGTATAAAAGTCTCCGGGACAGGGACCCTCTACGAGCAGTACTTC
TRBJ1-2 | - | TRBV6-5 | TRBD1 | CASRDTGGPNYGYTF | TGTGCCAGCAGGGATACAGGGGGTCCTAACTATGGCTACACCTTC
TRBJ1-4 | - | TRBV28 | TRBD1 | CASSLPQGTDEKLFF | TGTGCCAGCAGTTTACCCCAAGGGACAGACGAAAAACTGTTTTTT
TRBJ1-1 | - | TRBV7-9 | - | CASSSIQGNTEAFF | TGTGCCAGCAGCTCAATTCAGGGGAACACTGAAGCTTTCTTT
TRBJ2-1 | - | TRBV4-1 | - | CASSHRDEQFF | TGCGCCAGCAGCCATCGCGATGAGCAGTTCTTC
TRBJ1-2 | - | TRBV28 | - | CASSFGRGGYTF | TGTGCCAGCAGTTTCGGACGCGGGGGCTACACCTTC
TRBJ1-2 | - | TRBV4-1 | TRBD1 | CASSPRDRGRDGYTF | TGCGCCAGCAGCCCCCGGGACAGGGGGCGAGATGGCTACACCTTC
TRBJ2-5 | - | TRBV9 | - | CASSVGPGQETQYF | TGTGCCAGCAGCGTAGGTCCGGGGCAAGAGACCCAGTACTTC
TRBJ2-3 | - | TRBV10-3 | TRBD2 | CAISESATSGSLADTQYF | TGTGCCATCAGTGAGTCAGCAACTAGCGGGAGCCTAGCAGATACGCAGTATTTT
TRBJ1-4 | - | TRBV9 | - | CASSQQGSTNEKLFF | TGTGCCAGCAGCCAACAGGGTTCAACTAATGAAAAACTGTTTTTT
TRBJ2-2 | - | TRBV2 | TRBD2 | CASRIGLAPTGELFF | TGTGCCAGCAGAATTGGACTAGCGCCCACCGGGGAGCTGTTTTTT